This entry concerns a single T cell receptor beta chain. Its cognate antigen is unknown. This specimen belongs to a study of T cell responses to AZD1222 COVID-19 vaccine. Turning to the study itself: Doses given second, at about 4 or about 12 weeks, were pooled. Study-wide results and caveats: The donor group comprised mostly white British people and more females; the analysis possibly underestimated clonal diversity.

The V gene's germline CDR1 is SGDLS and CDR2 YYNGEE. CDR3 length equals 16 residues. Trimming cost V 0 bases and J 5 bases; bases outside gene matches: 1. Data came from immunoSEQ multiplex PCR; TCRdb stores just in-frame clones and leaves some out. The repertoire consists of 75,000 to 100,000 clones, with about 89% occurring once and the leading ten covering about 7.8%. The sequencing used peripheral blood, collected on day 0 of AZD1222 vaccination. The chain links TRBV9 to TRBJ2-1, with 14 bases matching TRBD2. The clonotype originates from an adult in good health. The CDR3 sequence: CASSVGTSGGNNEQFF. The CDR3 region has the DNA TGTGCCAGCAGCGTAGGGACTAGCGGGGGGAACAATGAGCAGTTCTTC. Combining the CDR3 with reference TRBV9 and TRBJ2-1 gives the whole variable domain DSGVTQTPKHLITATGQRVTLRCSPRSGDLSVYWYQQSLDQGLQFLIQYYNGEERAKGNILERFSAQQFPDLHSELNLSSLELGDSALYFCASSVGTSGGNNEQFFGPGTRLTVL.